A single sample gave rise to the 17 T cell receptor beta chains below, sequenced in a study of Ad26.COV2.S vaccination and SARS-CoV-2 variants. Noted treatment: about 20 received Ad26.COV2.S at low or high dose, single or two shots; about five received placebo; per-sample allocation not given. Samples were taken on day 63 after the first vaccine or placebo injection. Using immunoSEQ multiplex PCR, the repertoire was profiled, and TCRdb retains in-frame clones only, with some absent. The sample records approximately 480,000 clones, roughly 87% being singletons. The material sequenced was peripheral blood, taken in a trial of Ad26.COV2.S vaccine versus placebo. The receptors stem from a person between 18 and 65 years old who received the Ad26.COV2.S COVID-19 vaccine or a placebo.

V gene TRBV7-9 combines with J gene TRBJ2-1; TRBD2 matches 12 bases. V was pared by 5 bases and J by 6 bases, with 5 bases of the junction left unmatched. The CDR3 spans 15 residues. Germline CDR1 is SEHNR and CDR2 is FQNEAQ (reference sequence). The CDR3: CASSQGLAGSNEQFF. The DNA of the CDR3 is TGTGCCAGCAGCCAGGGACTAGCGGGCTCCAATGAGCAGTTCTTC.

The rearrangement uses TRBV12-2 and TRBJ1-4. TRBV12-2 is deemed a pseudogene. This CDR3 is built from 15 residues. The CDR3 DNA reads TGTGCAAGTCGCTCCCTCCGTACGACTAATGAAAAACTGTTTTTT. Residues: CASRSLRTTNEKLFF.

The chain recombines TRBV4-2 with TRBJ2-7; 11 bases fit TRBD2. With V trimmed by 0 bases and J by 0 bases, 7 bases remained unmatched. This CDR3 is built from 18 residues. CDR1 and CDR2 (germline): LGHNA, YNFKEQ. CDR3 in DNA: TGTGCCAGCAGCCAAGATCCCCTAGCGGGGGGCAGCTCCTACGAGCAGTACTTC. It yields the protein CASSQDPLAGGSSYEQYF.

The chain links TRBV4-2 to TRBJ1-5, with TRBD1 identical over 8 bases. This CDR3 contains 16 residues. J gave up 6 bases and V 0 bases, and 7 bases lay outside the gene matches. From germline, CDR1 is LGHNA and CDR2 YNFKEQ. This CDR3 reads CASSQDAGQGAQPQHF. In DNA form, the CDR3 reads TGTGCCAGCAGCCAAGATGCAGGGCAGGGGGCTCAGCCCCAGCATTTT.

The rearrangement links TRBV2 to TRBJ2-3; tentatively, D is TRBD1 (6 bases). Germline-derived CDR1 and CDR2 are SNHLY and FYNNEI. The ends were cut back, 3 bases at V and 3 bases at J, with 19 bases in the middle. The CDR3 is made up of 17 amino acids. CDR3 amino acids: CASSEGSRGVETDTQYF. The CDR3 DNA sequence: TGTGCCAGCAGTGAGGGATCCAGGGGAGTAGAGACAGATACGCAGTATTTT.

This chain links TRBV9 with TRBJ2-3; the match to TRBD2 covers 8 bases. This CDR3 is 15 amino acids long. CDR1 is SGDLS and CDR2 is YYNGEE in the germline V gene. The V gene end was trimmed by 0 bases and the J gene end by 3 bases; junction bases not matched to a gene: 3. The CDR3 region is CASSVAVAGTDTQYF. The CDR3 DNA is TGTGCCAGCAGCGTAGCGGTAGCGGGGACAGATACGCAGTATTTT.

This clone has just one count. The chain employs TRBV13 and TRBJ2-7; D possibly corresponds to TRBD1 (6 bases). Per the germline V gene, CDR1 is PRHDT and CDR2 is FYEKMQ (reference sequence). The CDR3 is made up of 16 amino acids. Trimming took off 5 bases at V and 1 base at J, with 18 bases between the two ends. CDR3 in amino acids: CASSHLGWGPSYEQYF. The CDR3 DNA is TGTGCCAGCAGCCATCTCGGGTGGGGGCCTTCCTACGAGCAGTACTTC. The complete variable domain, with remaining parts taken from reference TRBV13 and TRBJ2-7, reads AAGVIQSPRHLIKEKRETATLKCYPIPRHDTVYWYQQGPGQDPQFLISFYEKMQSDKGSIPDRFSAQQFSDYHSELNMSSLELGDSALYFCASSHLGWGPSYEQYFGPGTRLTVT.

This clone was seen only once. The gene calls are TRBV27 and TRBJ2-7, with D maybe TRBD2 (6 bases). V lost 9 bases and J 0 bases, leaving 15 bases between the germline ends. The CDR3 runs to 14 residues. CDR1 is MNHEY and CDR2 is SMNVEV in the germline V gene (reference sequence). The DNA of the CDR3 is TGTGCCAGGGACTACTATAGCGACTCCTACGAGCAGTACTTC. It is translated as CARDYYSDSYEQYF.

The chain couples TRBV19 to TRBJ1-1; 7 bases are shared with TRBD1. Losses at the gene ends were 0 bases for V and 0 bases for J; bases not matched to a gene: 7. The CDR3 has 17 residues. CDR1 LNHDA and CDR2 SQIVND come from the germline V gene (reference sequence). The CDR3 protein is CASSIDRGRRVNTEAFF. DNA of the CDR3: TGTGCCAGTAGTATAGATAGGGGGCGACGCGTGAACACTGAAGCTTTCTTT.

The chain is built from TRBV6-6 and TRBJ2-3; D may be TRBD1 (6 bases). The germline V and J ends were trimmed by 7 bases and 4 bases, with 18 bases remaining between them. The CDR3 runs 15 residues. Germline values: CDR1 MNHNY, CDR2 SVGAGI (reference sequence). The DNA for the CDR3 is TGTGCCAGCACCCCGGGACATGGAGGTCCAGATACGCAGTATTTT. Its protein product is CASTPGHGGPDTQYF.

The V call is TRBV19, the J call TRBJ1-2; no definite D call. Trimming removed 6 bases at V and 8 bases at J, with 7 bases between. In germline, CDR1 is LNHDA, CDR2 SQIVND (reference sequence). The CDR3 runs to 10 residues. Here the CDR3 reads CASSRWGYTF. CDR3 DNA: TGTGCCAGTAGCCGTTGGGGCTACACCTTC.

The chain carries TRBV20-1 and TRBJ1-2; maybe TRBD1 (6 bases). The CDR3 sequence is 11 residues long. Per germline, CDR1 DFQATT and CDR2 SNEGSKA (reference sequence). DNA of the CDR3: TGCAGCGGAACCCCGGGGGCTGGCTACACCTTC. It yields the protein CSGTPGAGYTF.

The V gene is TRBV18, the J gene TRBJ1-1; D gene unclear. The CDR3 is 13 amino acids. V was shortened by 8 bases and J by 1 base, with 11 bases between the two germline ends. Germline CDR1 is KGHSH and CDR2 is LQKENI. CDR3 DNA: TGTGCCAGCAAGACTCAGCAGAACACTGAAGCTTTCTTT. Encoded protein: CASKTQQNTEAFF.

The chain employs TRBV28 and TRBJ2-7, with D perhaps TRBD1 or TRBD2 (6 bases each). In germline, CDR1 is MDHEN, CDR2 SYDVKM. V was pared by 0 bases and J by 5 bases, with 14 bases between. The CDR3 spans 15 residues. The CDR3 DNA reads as TGTGCCAGCAGTTTATGGGGGGGCGCCTCGGACGAGCAGTACTTC. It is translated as CASSLWGGASDEQYF.

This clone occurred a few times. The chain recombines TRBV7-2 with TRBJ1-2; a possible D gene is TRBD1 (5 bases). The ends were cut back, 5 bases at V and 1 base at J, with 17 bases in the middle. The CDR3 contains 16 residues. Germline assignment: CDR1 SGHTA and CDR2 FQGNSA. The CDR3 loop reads CASSAPPGMSNYGYTF. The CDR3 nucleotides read TGTGCCAGCAGCGCCCCCCCAGGGATGAGTAACTATGGCTACACCTTC.

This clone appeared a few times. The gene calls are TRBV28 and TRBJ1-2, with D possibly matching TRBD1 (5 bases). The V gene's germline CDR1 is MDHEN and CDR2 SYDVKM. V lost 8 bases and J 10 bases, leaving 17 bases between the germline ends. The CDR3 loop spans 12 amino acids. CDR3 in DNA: TGTGCCAGCCCTGATGAAACCGGGACCTACACCTTC. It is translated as CASPDETGTYTF.

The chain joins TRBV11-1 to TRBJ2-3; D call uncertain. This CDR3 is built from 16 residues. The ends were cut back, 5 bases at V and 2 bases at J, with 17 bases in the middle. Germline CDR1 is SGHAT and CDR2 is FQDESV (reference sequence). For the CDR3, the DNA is TGTGCCAGCAGCCCCCCCCAAGGACGCCCCACAGATACGCAGTATTTT. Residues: CASSPPQGRPTDTQYF.